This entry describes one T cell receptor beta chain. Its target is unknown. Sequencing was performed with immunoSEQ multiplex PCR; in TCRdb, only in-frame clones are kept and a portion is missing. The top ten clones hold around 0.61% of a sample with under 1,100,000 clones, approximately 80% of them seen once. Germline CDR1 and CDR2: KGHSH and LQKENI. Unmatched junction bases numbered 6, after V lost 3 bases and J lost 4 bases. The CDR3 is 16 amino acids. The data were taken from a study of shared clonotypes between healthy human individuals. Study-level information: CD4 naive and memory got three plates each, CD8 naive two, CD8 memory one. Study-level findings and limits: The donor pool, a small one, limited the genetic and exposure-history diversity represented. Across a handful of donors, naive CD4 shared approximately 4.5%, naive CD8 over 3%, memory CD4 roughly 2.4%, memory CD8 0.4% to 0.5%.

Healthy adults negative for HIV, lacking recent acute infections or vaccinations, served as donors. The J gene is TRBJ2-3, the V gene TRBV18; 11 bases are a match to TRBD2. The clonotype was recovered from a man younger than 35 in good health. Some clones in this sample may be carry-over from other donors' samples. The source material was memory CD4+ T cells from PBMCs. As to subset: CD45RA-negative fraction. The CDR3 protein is CASSPLAGGPPDTQYF. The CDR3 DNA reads TGTGCCAGCTCACCTCTAGCGGGAGGACCTCCAGATACGCAGTATTTT.